This entry lists 25 T cell receptor beta chains sequenced from one sample in a study of cytomegalovirus exposure and HLA in healthy donors. The PCR used 60 Vbeta and 13 Jbeta primers. Using immunoSEQ multiplex PCR, the repertoire was profiled, and TCRdb retains in-frame clones only, with some absent. In the table there are roughly 130,000 clones, about 85% of which are singletons. Sequenced: PBMCs. The receptors stem from a female donor in good health and CMV-seronegative.

CDR3 nucleotide sequence: TGTGCCAGCAGCAAAGTTGCAGCGACGGGGGAGCAGTACTTC. Protein: CASSKVAATGEQYF. The genes are TRBV7-9 and TRBJ2-7, with D tentatively TRBD2 (5 bases). CDR3 length: 14 amino acids. Germline V CDR1 and CDR2: SEHNR, FQNEAQ (reference sequence). Trimming removed 5 bases from V and 7 bases from J, with 18 bases in between.

The V call is TRBV7-8, the J call TRBJ2-7; 9 bases are a match to TRBD2. Germline V gives CDR1 SGHVS, CDR2 FQNEAQ. Trimming cost V 4 bases and J 2 bases; bases outside gene matches: 9. This CDR3 is 16 amino acids long. The CDR3 sequence is CASSSRTSGGTYEQYF. The DNA of the CDR3 is TGTGCCAGCAGCTCACGAACGAGCGGGGGGACCTACGAGCAGTACTTC.

This clone was detected once. The chain's CDR3 is CASLGLAGSYNEQFF. The DNA for the CDR3 is TGTGCCAGCCTAGGTTTAGCGGGCTCCTACAATGAGCAGTTCTTC. The chain couples TRBV27 to TRBJ2-1, with TRBD2 matching over 7 bases. V gave up 8 bases and J gave up 0 bases; unmatched junction bases: 7. CDR1 and CDR2 (germline): MNHEY, SMNVEV (reference sequence). There are 15 residues in the CDR3.

The genes are TRBV2 and TRBJ2-3; 11 nucleotides agree with TRBD2. V was pared by 4 bases and J by 6 bases, with 9 bases of the junction left unmatched. The CDR3 contains 16 residues. Germline V gene data show CDR1 as SNHLY and CDR2 as FYNNEI. The CDR3 DNA sequence: TGTGCCAGCAGTGGGGGTATTAGCGGGGGGGGTGATACGCAGTATTTT. Translated: CASSGGISGGGDTQYF.

The chain couples TRBV10-3 to TRBJ1-1, with TRBD1 matching over 8 bases. The ends lost 6 bases at V and 7 bases at J; junction bases unmatched: 10. The germline V gene has CDR1 ENHRY and CDR2 SYGVKD. The CDR3 contains 14 residues. This CDR3 is CAIRTDRDVGEAFF. The CDR3 DNA sequence: TGTGCCATCAGGACGGACAGGGATGTTGGTGAAGCTTTCTTT.

The chain carries TRBV10-3 and TRBJ2-7, with 8 bases identical to TRBD2. The junction had 6 bases not matched to a gene; V was cut back by 2 bases and J by 0 bases. Germline values: CDR1 ENHRY, CDR2 SYGVKD. CDR3 length: 16 residues. CDR3 region: CAISEGAGGYSYEQYF. The CDR3 coding sequence is TGTGCCATCAGTGAGGGGGCGGGGGGTTACTCCTACGAGCAGTACTTC.

The chain combines TRBV10-1 with TRBJ2-6, with TRBD1 matching over 7 bases. The CDR3 spans 16 residues. With 2 bases clipped from V and 2 bases from J, the junction kept 3 bases outside the gene matches. Germline CDR1 is WNHNN and CDR2 is SYGVQD (reference sequence). The CDR3 nucleotides are TGCGCCAGCAGTGAGGGGACAGCTCCTGGGGCCAACGTCCTGACTTTC. Translation: CASSEGTAPGANVLTF.

The chain combines TRBV29-1 with TRBJ2-3; D is unclear. Germline lookup yields CDR1 SQVTM and CDR2 ANQGSEA. CDR3 length: 11 amino acids. V was clipped by 5 bases and J by 6 bases, with 9 bases between them. This CDR3 reads CSVLVGDTQYF. In nucleotides, the CDR3 is TGCAGCGTTTTAGTCGGGGATACGCAGTATTTT.

The genes are TRBV5-4 and TRBJ2-7, with D perhaps TRBD1 (6 bases). The CDR3 contains 13 residues. Germline CDR1 SGHNT, CDR2 YYREEE (reference sequence). V shed 7 bases and J shed 5 bases, with 16 bases lying between them. DNA of the CDR3: TGTGCCAGCGGCGCCAAAGGGGGTGACGAGCAGTACTTC. The encoded protein is CASGAKGGDEQYF.

The chain recombines TRBV30 with TRBJ2-7; 13 nucleotides match TRBD2. Germline CDR1 reads GTSNPN; CDR2 reads SVGIG (reference sequence). The V and J ends lost 0 bases and 4 bases, in that order; junction bases with no gene match: 18. The CDR3 is made up of 20 amino acids. CDR3 DNA sequence: TGTGCCTGGAGTGTACCTACTAGCGGGAGGGCCGCTGAGAGCGCTTACGAGCAGTACTTC. Residues: CAWSVPTSGRAAESAYEQYF.

There are a few counts of this clone. This chain joins TRBV2 and TRBJ2-3; TRBD2 matches 13 bases. CDR3 length equals 14 residues. The germline CDR1 and CDR2 sequences are SNHLY and FYNNEI. Germline trimming cut 5 bases from V and 5 bases from J; bases unmatched to any gene: 1. CDR3 nucleotides: TGTGCCAGCAGTACTAGCGGGGGGGAAGATACGCAGTATTTT. This encodes CASSTSGGEDTQYF. The whole variable domain, remainder taken from reference TRBV2 and TRBJ2-3, is EPEVTQTPSHQVTQMGQEVILRCVPISNHLYFYWYRQILGQKVEFLVSFYNNEISEKSEIFDDQFSVERPDGSNFTLKIRSTKLEDSAMYFCASSTSGGEDTQYFGPGTRLTVL.

Worth noting for this clone: Other DNA sequences in the sample encode the same CDR3. The chain carries TRBV10-3 and TRBJ1-2; 10 bases are shared with TRBD1. The CDR3 spans 14 residues. The germline V gene has CDR1 ENHRY and CDR2 SYGVKD. J lost 1 base, V lost 6 bases, and 2 bases had no gene match. CDR3 loop: CAISGQGGNYGYTF. The CDR3 DNA is TGTGCCATCAGCGGACAGGGGGGTAACTATGGCTACACCTTC.

This chain links TRBV7-2 with TRBJ1-1, with 9 bases fitting TRBD1. The CDR3 is 14 amino acids. Unmatched junction bases numbered 6, after V lost 5 bases and J lost 5 bases. CDR1 is SGHTA and CDR2 is FQGNSA in the germline V gene. The CDR3 DNA reads as TGTGCCAGCAGCACACAGGGGGCGCGAACTGAAGCTTTCTTT. Protein product: CASSTQGARTEAFF.

The V call is TRBV30, the J call TRBJ2-7; TRBD1 is a possible D gene (6 bases). V was pared by 2 bases and J by 4 bases, with 9 bases between. Germline V gene sequence: CDR1 GTSNPN, CDR2 SVGIG (reference sequence). The CDR3 has 12 residues. CDR3: CAWSIGQYEQYF. The CDR3 nucleotides read TGTGCCTGGAGTATCGGACAGTACGAGCAGTACTTC.

This clone was seen a handful of times. The J gene is TRBJ2-7, the V gene TRBV5-5; 7 bases match TRBD2. The CDR3 loop spans 16 amino acids. Unmatched junction bases numbered 14, after V lost 4 bases and J lost 4 bases. Germline CDR1 reads SGHKS; CDR2 reads YYEKEE (reference sequence). For the CDR3, the DNA is TGTGCCAGCAGCCGCGAGAGGGCGGGAGCGACGTACGAGCAGTACTTC. It yields the protein CASSRERAGATYEQYF.

V usage is TRBV10-3 and J usage is TRBJ2-3; 7 bases agree with TRBD2. V was pared by 4 bases and J by 3 bases, with 1 base of the junction left unmatched. The CDR3 runs to 13 residues. Per the germline V gene, CDR1 is ENHRY and CDR2 is SYGVKD. The CDR3 is CAISVRETDTQYF. The CDR3 DNA follows: TGTGCCATCAGTGTGCGGGAGACAGATACGCAGTATTTT.

The chain is built from TRBV29-1 and TRBJ2-2, with D perhaps TRBD2 (6 bases). The V gene lost 4 bases and the J gene lost 8 bases, with 20 bases spanning the gap. The CDR3 spans 15 residues. The V gene's germline CDR1 is SQVTM and CDR2 ANQGSEA. CDR3 protein: CSVGRRGANGGELFF. Written as DNA, the CDR3 is TGCAGCGTTGGTAGGAGGGGAGCGAACGGGGGGGAGCTGTTTTTT.

The V and J genes are TRBV6-5 and TRBJ1-3; D is unresolved. Germline CDR1 is MNHEY and CDR2 is SVGAGI. CDR3 length equals 13 residues. Trimming left V 4 bases short and J 0 bases short, with 4 bases between. The CDR3 DNA follows: TGTGCCAGCAGTTCCCTCTCTGGAAACACCATATATTTT. Translated, it gives CASSSLSGNTIYF.

The chain carries TRBV5-1 and TRBJ1-2, with 7 bases aligning to TRBD1. The germline V gene has CDR1 SGHRS and CDR2 YFSETQ. The CDR3 contains 15 residues. Losses at the gene ends were 1 base for V and 8 bases for J; bases not matched to a gene: 11. This chain's CDR3 is CASSLTQGVSGGYTF. In DNA, the CDR3 is TGCGCCAGCAGCTTGACCCAGGGGGTTTCTGGGGGCTACACCTTC. Looking up the rest from reference TRBV5-1 and TRBJ1-2 gives the full variable domain: KAGVTQTPRYLIKTRGQQVTLSCSPISGHRSVSWYQQTPGQGLQFLFEYFSETQRNKGNFPGRFSGRQFSNSRSEMNVSTLELGDSALYLCASSLTQGVSGGYTFGSGTRLTVV.

In nucleotides, the CDR3 is TGTGCCAGCAGTCCACCGGGACTTAGCAATCAGCCCCAGCATTTT. Translation gives CASSPPGLSNQPQHF. V usage is TRBV28 and J usage is TRBJ1-5, with D perhaps matching TRBD1 (5 bases). The CDR3 has 15 residues. Trimming took off 5 bases at V and 0 bases at J, with 11 bases between the two ends. Germline CDR1 reads MDHEN; CDR2 reads SYDVKM.

The chain is built from TRBV6-6 and TRBJ2-3, with 11 bases fitting TRBD2. The CDR3 has 14 amino acids. After removal of 10 bases from V and 0 bases from J, the junction contained 3 bases not matched to a gene. CDR1 MNHNY and CDR2 SVGAGI come from the germline V gene (reference sequence). The CDR3, as DNA: TGTGCCACTGGACTAGCGGGTAGCACAGATACGCAGTATTTT. Protein sequence: CATGLAGSTDTQYF.

The V and J genes are TRBV30 and TRBJ1-4; maybe TRBD1 (6 bases). The V gene's germline CDR1 is GTSNPN and CDR2 SVGIG (reference sequence). The CDR3 is 14 amino acids. The V end was cut by 0 bases, the J end by 7 bases, with 12 bases between. The chain's CDR3 is CAWSVGGNGEKLFF. The CDR3 nucleotides are TGTGCCTGGAGTGTAGGGGGAAACGGTGAAAAACTGTTTTTT.

The genes are TRBV7-9 and TRBJ1-6, with 8 bases that match TRBD1. V lost 5 bases, J lost 7 bases, and 10 bases stayed unmatched. Germline CDR1 SEHNR, CDR2 FQNEAQ (reference sequence). The CDR3 is made up of 16 amino acids. The CDR3 coding sequence is TGTGCCAGCAGCGCCAGCGGGACAGGAGGCAATTCACCCCTCCACTTT. Its protein is CASSASGTGGNSPLHF. Full variable domain (outside the CDR3, taken from reference TRBV7-9 and TRBJ1-6): DTGVSQNPRHKITKRGQNVTFRCDPISEHNRLYWYRQTLGQGPEFLTYFQNEAQLEKSRLLSDRFSAERPKGSFSTLEIQRTEQGDSAMYLCASSASGTGGNSPLHFGNGTRLTVT.

J is TRBJ1-1 and V is TRBV18; D gene uncertain. The CDR3 covers 14 residues. Germline V gene lookup returns CDR1 KGHSH and CDR2 LQKENI. V was pared by 3 bases and J by 6 bases, with 14 bases between. This chain's CDR3 is CASSPLPPPAEAFF. The CDR3 DNA follows: TGTGCCAGCTCACCTCTCCCCCCGCCGGCTGAAGCTTTCTTT. Using reference TRBV18 and TRBJ1-1 for the parts outside the CDR3, the full variable domain is NAGVMQNPRHLVRRRGQEARLRCSPMKGHSHVYWYRQLPEEGLKFMVYLQKENIIDESGMPKERFSAEFPKEGPSILRIQQVVRGDSAAYFCASSPLPPPAEAFFGQGTRLTVV.

This chain uses TRBV6-5 with TRBJ2-3, with 8 bases fitting TRBD1. From germline, CDR1 is MNHEY and CDR2 SVGAGI. This CDR3 spans 14 amino acids. V lost 6 bases to trimming and J lost 5 bases; unmatched junction nucleotides: 7. CDR3 sequence reads: CASRTGTGLDTQYF. The CDR3 DNA reads TGTGCCAGCAGAACCGGGACAGGACTAGATACGCAGTATTTT.